This T cell receptor (beta chain) was documented in a study of cytotoxic CD8 clonotypes in ibrutinib-treated CLL. Study summary: Partial response was seen in approximately 25 patients and complete response in 2; after median about six years, approximately 14 stayed remitted, around twelve progressed.

Depth targeted 1 in 200,000 to 1 in 1 million T cells, averaging about 9.2x coverage per clonotype. The data were produced by immunoSEQ multiplex PCR, yet TCRdb's version contains in-frame clones alone and is incomplete. Among 200,000 or so clones listed, just over 70% were seen once. This clone was counted once. Its antigen remains unknown. The CDR3 is 18 residues long. Trimming took off 2 bases at V and 2 bases at J, with 19 bases between the two ends. Germline CDR1 is SGHRS and CDR2 is YFSETQ. Whole-study findings and limits: Clonality went up at the time of ibrutinib response, stayed stable in sustained remission, and later dropped back toward its baseline level at progression. Baseline-level clonality went beyond age-matched healthy donors and moved in step with circulating CD8+ T-cell counts.

This chain joins TRBV5-1 and TRBJ2-2, with D perhaps matching TRBD2 (5 bases). The TCR was taken from a human donor with chronic lymphocytic leukemia. Specimen: PBMCs, collected after 12 months of ibrutinib treatment. In DNA form, the CDR3 reads TGCGCCAGCAGCTTTCCGGATTGGCAGGAGGTAAACACCGGGGAGCTGTTTTTT. Translated, it gives CASSFPDWQEVNTGELFF.